This record concerns one T cell receptor beta chain sequence. This entry is derived from a study of patients and donors after allogeneic stem cell transplantation. TCRdb re-called the RT-PCR reads through MiXCR, storing one row per CDR3 protein. This table holds about 160,000 distinct CDR3 sequences, around 30% found once. V was pared by 7 bases and J by 4 bases, with 14 bases of the junction left unmatched. Germline V gene sequence: CDR1 MNHEY, CDR2 SMNVEV (reference sequence). The CDR3 is made up of 17 amino acids. The chain is built from TRBV27 and TRBJ1-4; 8 positions agree with TRBD1. This receptor was identified in a human donor who was either an allogeneic HSCT recipient or a stem cell or donor lymphocyte infusion donor (not recorded which). It is not recorded whose cells these are; they may come from a transplant donor. Sequenced input: blood, either unsorted or a sorted T cell fraction (not recorded which). In DNA form, the CDR3 reads TGTGCCAGCAACAACCCTCCGACAGGGGAGTTTAATGAAAAACTGTTTTTT. This codes for CASNNPPTGEFNEKLFF.